This T cell receptor (beta chain) was obtained from a study of T cell responses to AZD1222 COVID-19 vaccine listed by TCRdb under 2021. For the study in its entirety: Because spike-specific TCR depth and breadth did not differ between the two schedules, AZD1222 recipients who got a second dose at roughly 4 weeks were pooled with those who got a second dose at roughly 12 weeks. A total of over 230 trial participants underwent TCR sequencing, of whom roughly 210 received two doses of AZD1222 and approximately 25 received two doses of the MenACWY control vaccine. Trial participants were enrolled by age into 18-55, 56-69 and 70-plus year subgroups, with around 150, 28 and 57 TCR-sequenced participants respectively. The full study reports these points: Because no day 14 peak-response samples were available, the repertoires could be characterized only after the peak T cell response. Vaccine-associated CD4 TCRs spanned the whole spike protein, with dominant responses in regions 160-218 and 743-854. After two AZD1222 doses, spike-specific TCR breadth and depth were significantly higher than at day 0 and than in MenACWY recipients. Nearly half of unique spike-specific TCRs reportedly recognized epitopes outside regions mutated in the B.1.351 and B.1.1.7 variants. Participants were mostly white British and included more females than males, and it was suggested by the authors that clonal diversity may have been underestimated. In the small 56-69-year group, the increase in depth fell short of significance, most likely because of low power. Conclusions about previously exposed vaccinees were limited because only six AZD1222 recipients were SARS-CoV-2 seropositive at baseline.

The CDR3 regions of human TCRbeta chains were subjected to immunosequencing. In the original analysis: Repertoire TCRs were checked for matches against a reference library of SARS-CoV-2-specific TCRs that had been generated using the MIRA antigen-specificity platform. Breadth meant the fraction of unique TCRs that were SARS-CoV-2-associated, whereas depth meant the fraction of total T cells that were SARS-CoV-2-associated. Each spike-specific TCR was assigned to its reactive spike region and to a CD4 or CD8 class using the MIRA data. Log10-transformed breadth and depth values were compared by one-way ANOVA with Sidak's multiple comparisons tests. TCRdb took over this immuneACCESS table, retaining in-frame rearrangements with V and J assigned. Such tables are incomplete; in checked studies, under half of the missing clones stem from an unresolved V gene, and the remainder is unexplained. V and J calls and clone size come straight from that table; D and trimming were deduced from the DNA. The sample table shows 150,000 to 180,000 clones, and 90% are seen once. The ten most abundant clones make up under 20% of the sample.

The time point label, as the study defines it: baseline before first vaccination. Vaccinee samples were obtained from the UK trials COV001 and COV002, which included a single-blind randomized controlled phase 2/3 trial of AZD1222 (ChAdOx1 nCoV-19) in healthy adults. For TCRbeta chain sequencing, PBMC samples from trial participants were taken at day 0 and at day 28 after the second dose. About this clone: Its cognate antigen has yet to be identified. One base away there is no much larger clone; base qualities are not given.

Including cysteine and phenylalanine, the CDR3 has 13 amino acids. Only the CDR3 DNA stays, 39 bases, in frame from base 1. From the germline V gene (reference sequence), CDR1 is SEHNR and CDR2 is FQNEAQ. V gives up 1 base and J gives up 6 bases, and the segment between their germline ends measures 9 bases. The chain is made from TRBV7-9 and TRBJ1-1; no D gene call is confident. This sample comprised peripheral blood, obtained on day 0 of AZD1222 vaccination. The origin of this receptor is an adult in good health. Here the CDR3 is given as CASSLGPRAEAFF. The nucleotide sequence is TGTGCCAGCAGCTTAGGGCCGAGGGCTGAAGCTTTCTTT.